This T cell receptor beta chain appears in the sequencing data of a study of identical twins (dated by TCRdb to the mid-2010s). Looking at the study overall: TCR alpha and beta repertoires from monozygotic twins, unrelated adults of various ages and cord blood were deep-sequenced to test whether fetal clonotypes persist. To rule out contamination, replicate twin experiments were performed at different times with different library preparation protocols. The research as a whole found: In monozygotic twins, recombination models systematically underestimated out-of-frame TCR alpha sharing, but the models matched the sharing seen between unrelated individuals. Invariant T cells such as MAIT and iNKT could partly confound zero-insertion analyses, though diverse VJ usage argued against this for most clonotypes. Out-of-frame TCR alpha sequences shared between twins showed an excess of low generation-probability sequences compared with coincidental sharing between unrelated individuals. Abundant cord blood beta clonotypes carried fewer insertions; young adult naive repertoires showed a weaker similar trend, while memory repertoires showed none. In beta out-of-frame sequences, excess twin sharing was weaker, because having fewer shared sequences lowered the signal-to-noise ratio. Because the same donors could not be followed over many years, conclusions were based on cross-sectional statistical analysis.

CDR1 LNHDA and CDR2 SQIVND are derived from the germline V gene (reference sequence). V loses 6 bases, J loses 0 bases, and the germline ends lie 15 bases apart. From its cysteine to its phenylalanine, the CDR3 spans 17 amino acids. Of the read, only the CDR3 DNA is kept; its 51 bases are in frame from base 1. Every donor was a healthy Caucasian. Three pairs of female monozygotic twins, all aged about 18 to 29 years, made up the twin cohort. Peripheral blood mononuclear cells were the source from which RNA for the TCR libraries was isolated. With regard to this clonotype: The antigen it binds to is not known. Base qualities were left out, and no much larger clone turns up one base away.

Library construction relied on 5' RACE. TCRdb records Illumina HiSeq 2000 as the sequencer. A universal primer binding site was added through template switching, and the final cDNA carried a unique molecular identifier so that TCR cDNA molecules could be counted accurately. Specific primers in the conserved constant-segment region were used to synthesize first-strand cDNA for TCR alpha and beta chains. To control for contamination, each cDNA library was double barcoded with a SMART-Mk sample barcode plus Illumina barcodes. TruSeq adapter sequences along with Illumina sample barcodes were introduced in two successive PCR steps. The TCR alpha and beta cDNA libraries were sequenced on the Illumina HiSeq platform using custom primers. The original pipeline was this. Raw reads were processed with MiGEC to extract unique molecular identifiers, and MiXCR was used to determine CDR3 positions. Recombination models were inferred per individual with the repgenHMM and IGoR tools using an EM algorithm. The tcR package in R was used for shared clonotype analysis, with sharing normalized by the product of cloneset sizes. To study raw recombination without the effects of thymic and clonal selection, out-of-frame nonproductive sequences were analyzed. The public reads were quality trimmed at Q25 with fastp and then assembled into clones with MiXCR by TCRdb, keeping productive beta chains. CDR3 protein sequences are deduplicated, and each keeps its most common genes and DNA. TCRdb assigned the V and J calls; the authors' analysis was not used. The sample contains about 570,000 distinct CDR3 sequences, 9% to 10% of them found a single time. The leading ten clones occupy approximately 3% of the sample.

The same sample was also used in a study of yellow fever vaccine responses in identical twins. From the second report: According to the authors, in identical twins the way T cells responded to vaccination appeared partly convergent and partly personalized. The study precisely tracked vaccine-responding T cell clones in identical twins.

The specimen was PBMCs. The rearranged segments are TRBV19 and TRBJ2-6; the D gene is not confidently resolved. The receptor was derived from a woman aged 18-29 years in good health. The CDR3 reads CASRWKGISSGANVLTF. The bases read TGTGCCAGTAGGTGGAAAGGAATCAGCTCTGGGGCCAACGTCCTGACTTTC.